One and the same sample provided the 5 T cell receptor beta chains below, sequenced in a study of early T cells in non-severe SARS-CoV-2 infection. Each CDR3 protein is one row after TCRdb ran MiXCR on the 5' RACE reads. The table has more than 50,000 distinct CDR3 sequences, about 5.6% seen once. Specimen: whole blood. The source of these receptors is an adult who was a healthcare worker with PCR-confirmed SARS-CoV-2 infection or an uninfected control (not recorded which).

The CDR3 sequence: CASGRGGGYEQYF. CDR3 DNA: TGCGCCAGCGGTCGCGGGGGCGGGTACGAGCAGTACTTC. V and J are TRBV4-1 and TRBJ2-7; D perhaps matches TRBD2 (7 bases). The CDR3 is 13 residues long. In germline, CDR1 is MGHRA, CDR2 YSYEKL. Trimming shortened V by 8 bases and J by 4 bases, and 15 bases separated the two germline ends.

This clonotype has at least ten counts. J is TRBJ2-2 and V is TRBV5-1, with TRBD1 matching over 10 bases. V shed 4 bases, J shed 5 bases, and the junction held 8 bases outside the gene matches. Germline assignment: CDR1 SGHRS and CDR2 YFSETQ. The CDR3 extends over 16 amino acids. The CDR3 reads CASSRQGALGTGELFF. CDR3 sequence (DNA): TGCGCCAGCAGCCGACAGGGGGCATTGGGAACCGGGGAGCTGTTTTTT.

The sample holds many counts of this clonotype. V and J are TRBV7-2 and TRBJ1-1; D is unclear. The germline V and J ends were trimmed by 5 bases and 8 bases, with 15 bases remaining between them. The CDR3 is 13 residues long. CDR1 and CDR2 (germline): SGHTA, FQGNSA. CDR3 amino acids: CASSPEGTLEAFF. The CDR3 DNA reads TGTGCCAGCAGCCCGGAAGGAACGCTCGAAGCTTTCTTT.

The CDR3: CASSLRSFGLGGTEAFF. The CDR3 nucleotides are TGTGCCAGCAGCTTGAGGTCATTTGGCCTAGGGGGCACTGAAGCTTTCTTT. The chain links TRBV5-4 to TRBJ1-1, with D tentatively TRBD1 (6 bases). The CDR3 contains 17 residues. V was shortened by 1 base and J by 4 bases, with 20 bases between the two germline ends. Germline V gives CDR1 SGHNT, CDR2 YYREEE (reference sequence).

This clonotype was seen once. The chain has TRBV7-2 and TRBJ2-5; no firm D call. CDR3 length equals 12 residues. Trimming stripped 3 bases from V and 5 bases from J, with 7 bases between. Per the germline V gene, CDR1 is SGHTA and CDR2 is FQGNSA. CDR3 coding DNA: TGTGCCAGCAGCTTGATCCGGGAGACCCAGTACTTC. Translation gives CASSLIRETQYF. The full variable domain, with the rest looked up from reference TRBV7-2 and TRBJ2-5, is GAGVSQSPSNKVTEKGKDVELRCDPISGHTALYWYRQSLGQGLEFLIYFQGNSAPDKSGLPSDRFSAERTGGSVSTLTIQRTQQEDSAVYLCASSLIRETQYFGPGTRLLVL.